These 12 T cell receptor beta chains were all obtained from the same sample, sequenced in a study of T cell changes during pregnancy in multiple sclerosis. This table comes from immunoSEQ multiplex PCR, and its TCRdb copy is limited to in-frame clones, with some not included. The sample comprises approximately 38,000 clones, around 94% of which are singletons, and 1.5% to 2% rests with the top ten. The sample was peripheral blood, taken in the third trimester of pregnancy. All receptors come from a female donor with multiple sclerosis, enrolled in a pregnancy study.

This chain links TRBV6-1 with TRBJ2-1; unclear D gene. This CDR3 has 14 residues. CDR1 is MNHNS and CDR2 is SASEGT in the germline V gene. V was trimmed by 7 bases and J by 4 bases, leaving 14 bases between them. The CDR3 spells CASIPETLYNEQFF. In DNA form, the CDR3 reads TGTGCCAGCATCCCCGAGACACTTTACAATGAGCAGTTCTTC.

The chain has TRBV7-2 and TRBJ2-1; the match to TRBD2 covers 12 bases. Germline-derived CDR1 and CDR2 are SGHTA and FQGNSA. V lost 5 bases and J lost 8; bases outside the gene matches: 7. The CDR3 runs 15 residues. CDR3 in amino acids: CASSRTSGRTDEQFF. The CDR3 region has the DNA TGTGCCAGCAGCCGAACTAGCGGGAGGACGGATGAGCAGTTCTTC.

The chain employs TRBV27 and TRBJ1-1, with unresolved D. The V gene lost 4 bases and the J gene lost 4 bases, with 10 bases spanning the gap. Germline CDR1 and CDR2: MNHEY and SMNVEV (reference sequence). The CDR3 consists of 13 residues. CDR3 nucleotide sequence: TGTGCCAGCAGTTCGAGGGTGGGCACTGAAGCTTTCTTT. This gives the protein CASSSRVGTEAFF.

V gene TRBV29-1 combines with J gene TRBJ2-1; 7 bases match TRBD1. Per the germline V gene, CDR1 is SQVTM and CDR2 is ANQGSEA. V dropped 3 bases and J dropped 3; count of bases not matched to a gene: 8. The length of the CDR3 is 15 residues. The CDR3 nucleotides read TGCAGCGTTGAGGGGATGGACAGGTTCTACAATGAGCAGTTCTTC. It codes for CSVEGMDRFYNEQFF.

This clone appeared a single time. The rearrangement links TRBV5-4 to TRBJ2-3; TRBD2 aligns across 12 bases. Trimming removed 3 bases from V and 1 base from J; junction bases left unmatched: 6. The germline CDR1 and CDR2 sequences are SGHNT and YYREEE (reference sequence). The length of the CDR3 is 17 residues. The DNA for the CDR3 is TGTGCCAGCAGCTCACGGACTAGCGGGGCTCGCACAGATACGCAGTATTTT. Translation: CASSSRTSGARTDTQYF.

The chain couples TRBV27 to TRBJ2-7; 8 bases are a match to TRBD1. V was pared by 2 bases and J by 2 bases, with 5 bases of the junction left unmatched. This CDR3 has 15 amino acids. CDR1 MNHEY and CDR2 SMNVEV come from the germline V gene (reference sequence). CDR3 sequence: CASSLGWTGTYEQYF. The CDR3 DNA is TGTGCCAGCAGTTTAGGGTGGACAGGGACCTACGAGCAGTACTTC.

This chain uses TRBV10-3 with TRBJ2-7; 13 bases map to TRBD2. With 3 bases clipped from V and 2 bases from J, the junction kept 13 bases outside the gene matches. This CDR3 has 19 residues. CDR1 is ENHRY, CDR2 SYGVKD, per germline. In nucleotides, the CDR3 is TGTGCCATCAGTGATCCACCGGGACTAGCGGGACTGACTACCTACGAGCAGTACTTC. This sequence encodes CAISDPPGLAGLTTYEQYF.

The chain is built from TRBV4-2 and TRBJ2-1; 8 positions match TRBD2. CDR3 length: 16 amino acids. Germline V gene data show CDR1 as LGHNA and CDR2 as YNFKEQ. Germline trimming cut 0 bases from V and 4 bases from J; bases unmatched to any gene: 5. The CDR3 DNA sequence: TGTGCCAGCAGCCAAGACGACACTAGCGGTTACAATGAGCAGTTCTTC. Residues: CASSQDDTSGYNEQFF.

The chain links TRBV4-3 to TRBJ1-1; 9 bases align to TRBD1. Trimming removed 0 bases from V and 3 bases from J; junction bases left unmatched: 17. Germline-derived CDR1 and CDR2 are LGHNA and YSLEER. The CDR3 sequence is 20 residues long. The CDR3 DNA reads TGCGCCAGCAGCCAAGATTCCCCTCTGGCGACAGGGGGTCGGGACACTGAAGCTTTCTTT. It translates to CASSQDSPLATGGRDTEAFF.

The rearrangement links TRBV28 to TRBJ2-7, with 9 bases that match TRBD1. Looked up from germline, CDR1 is MDHEN and CDR2 is SYDVKM. The CDR3 totals 15 residues. V shed 2 bases and J 2 bases; nucleotides not matched to a gene: 4. For the CDR3, the DNA is TGTGCCAGCAGTTTACCGGGACAGGGTGCCTACGAGCAGTACTTC. Translating it yields CASSLPGQGAYEQYF.

The rearrangement uses TRBV2 and TRBJ1-1, with 11 bases fitting TRBD1. The germline gives CDR1 SNHLY, CDR2 FYNNEI. The CDR3 is made up of 15 amino acids. V lost 4 bases and J lost 5; bases outside the gene matches: 6. The CDR3 DNA sequence: TGTGCCAGCAGTGGTGGGACAGGGGGACTTACTGAAGCTTTCTTT. Encoded protein: CASSGGTGGLTEAFF.

The gene calls are TRBV7-2 and TRBJ2-7, with 11 bases lining up with TRBD2. From germline, CDR1 is SGHTA and CDR2 FQGNSA. The CDR3 length is 15 residues. V lost 3 bases, J lost 1 base, and 2 bases stayed unmatched. The CDR3 DNA follows: TGTGCCAGCAGCTTTTTAGCGGGGGGGTCCTACGAGCAGTACTTC. Protein product: CASSFLAGGSYEQYF.